The 21 T cell receptor beta chains below were found in one sample sequenced in a study of CD8 T cells in Susac syndrome. Reverse transcription of roughly 0.5 to 1 ug RNA used random hexamers. TCRdb re-derived calls from the immunoSEQ multiplex PCR reads in MiXCR, one entry per CDR3 protein. The sample has hundreds of thousands of distinct CDR3 sequences; approximately 85% are singletons. Material: CD8+ T cells from PBMCs. The receptors here all came from a human donor with multiple sclerosis.

V is TRBV28 and J is TRBJ2-6; D is undetermined. V lost 5 bases and J 1 base, leaving 12 bases between the germline ends. Germline CDR1 reads MDHEN; CDR2 reads SYDVKM. CDR3 length: 16 residues. Here the CDR3 DNA reads TGTGCCAGCAGTGTCCCCCAGTGGTCTGGGGCCAACGTCCTGACTTTC. Translation gives CASSVPQWSGANVLTF.

The CDR3: CASSPGPPRGNHLQHF. In nucleotides, the CDR3 is TGTGCCAGCAGCCCCGGACCGCCGCGGGGCAATCATCTCCAGCATTTT. The chain combines TRBV5-4 with TRBJ1-5; TRBD1 is a possible D gene (5 bases). Per the germline V gene, CDR1 is SGHNT and CDR2 is YYREEE (reference sequence). The V end was cut by 4 bases, the J end by 12 bases, with 26 bases between. CDR3 size: 16 residues.

The chain links TRBV27 to TRBJ2-1; the match to TRBD1 covers 7 bases. Germline V gene data show CDR1 as MNHEY and CDR2 as SMNVEV (reference sequence). J was trimmed by 1 base and V by 0 bases; bases with no gene match: 9. The CDR3 consists of 18 residues. This CDR3 is CASSLSRMKGQSYNEQFF. CDR3 nucleotides: TGTGCCAGCAGTTTATCTAGGATGAAGGGACAGTCCTACAATGAGCAGTTCTTC.

In this sample, this clonotype turned up once. The CDR3 does not end in the conserved phenylalanine or tryptophan, so this is likely a read error. This chain links TRBV27 with TRBJ2-1; TRBD1 might be the D (6 bases). This CDR3 is 13 amino acids long. V was pared by 4 bases and J by 7 bases, with 11 bases between. Looked up from germline, CDR1 is MNHEY and CDR2 is SMNVEV (reference sequence). The CDR3 here is CASSWGTWNEQFL. The CDR3 bases are TGTGCCAGCAGTTGGGGGACATGGAATGAGCAGTTCCTC.

The CDR3, as DNA: TGTGCCAGCAGCTGGACAGGGCAAGAGCAGTACTTC. Its translation is CASSWTGQEQYF. V is TRBV7-6 and J is TRBJ2-7; 8 nucleotides agree with TRBD1. Germline V gives CDR1 SGHVS, CDR2 FNYEAQ. V dropped 4 bases and J dropped 7; count of bases not matched to a gene: 3. The CDR3 runs 12 residues.

The J gene is TRBJ2-7, the V gene TRBV30, with D perhaps matching TRBD2 (7 bases). Germline CDR1 and CDR2: GTSNPN and SVGIG (reference sequence). V lost 2 bases, J lost 4 bases, and 18 bases lay in between. The CDR3 loop spans 15 amino acids. CDR3: CAWSSGAGQQYEQYF. The CDR3 bases are TGTGCCTGGAGTTCGGGAGCGGGACAACAATACGAGCAGTACTTC.

The chain has TRBV20-1 and TRBJ2-7; no clear D. Trimming removed 0 bases from V and 3 bases from J, with 6 bases in between. Per germline, CDR1 DFQATT and CDR2 SNEGSKA (reference sequence). This CDR3 is built from 12 residues. The CDR3 spells CSARETDYEQYF. Here the CDR3 DNA reads TGCAGTGCTAGAGAGACTGACTACGAGCAGTACTTC.

The chain combines TRBV7-9 with TRBJ2-7, with a tentative D call TRBD2 (5 bases). Per the germline V gene, CDR1 is SEHNR and CDR2 is FQNEAQ (reference sequence). There are 15 residues in the CDR3. With 5 bases removed from V and 2 bases from J, the gap between germline ends came to 16 bases. CDR3 sequence reads: CASSPSGSDPYEQYF. The CDR3 DNA reads TGTGCCAGCAGCCCCAGCGGTAGCGACCCCTACGAGCAGTACTTC.

The J gene is TRBJ2-2, the V gene TRBV2, with TRBD2 matching 10 bases. The CDR3 runs to 17 residues. The germline V gene encodes CDR1 SNHLY and CDR2 FYNNEI. V was clipped by 2 bases and J by 8 bases; unmatched bases: 11. CDR3 bases: TGTGCCAGCAGTGAATCTAGCGGGAGTTTCGCGTCAGGGGAGCTGTTTTTT. Protein product: CASSESSGSFASGELFF.

The chain joins TRBV18 to TRBJ2-1; D gene ambiguous. This CDR3 comprises 15 residues. Per the germline V gene, CDR1 is KGHSH and CDR2 is LQKENI. V lost 0 bases, J lost 4 bases, and 10 bases lay in between. The CDR3 bases are TGTGCCAGCTCACCACCGATTTCTGTTTACAATGAGCAGTTCTTC. This encodes CASSPPISVYNEQFF. Drawing the rest from reference TRBV18 and TRBJ2-1, the complete variable domain is NAGVMQNPRHLVRRRGQEARLRCSPMKGHSHVYWYRQLPEEGLKFMVYLQKENIIDESGMPKERFSAEFPKEGPSILRIQQVVRGDSAAYFCASSPPISVYNEQFFGPGTRLTVL.

The chain uses TRBV27 and TRBJ2-3; 7 positions match TRBD1. The CDR3 sequence is 14 residues long. J lost 5 bases, V lost 5 bases, and 7 bases had no gene match. From germline, CDR1 is MNHEY and CDR2 SMNVEV (reference sequence). CDR3: CASSLTGERDTQYF. Here the CDR3 DNA reads TGTGCCAGCAGTCTCACAGGGGAGCGAGATACGCAGTATTTT.

The V gene is TRBV28, the J gene TRBJ2-2; D is possibly TRBD1 (5 bases). The CDR3 runs to 15 residues. The V gene's germline CDR1 is MDHEN and CDR2 SYDVKM. Deletions cut 4 bases from V and 7 bases from J, with 16 bases between. CDR3 nucleotides: TGTGCCAGCAGTTCGAAATTTTCAGGGTTCGGGGAGCTGTTTTTT. Its protein product is CASSSKFSGFGELFF. The full variable domain, its missing parts supplied by reference TRBV28 and TRBJ2-2, is DVKVTQSSRYLVKRTGEKVFLECVQDMDHENMFWYRQDPGLGLRLIYFSYDVKMKEKGDIPEGYSVSREKKERFSLILESASTNQTSMYLCASSSKFSGFGELFFGEGSRLTVL.

Remarks on this clonotype: A read error is likely, as this CDR3 ends without the conserved phenylalanine or tryptophan. The chain combines TRBV15 with TRBJ2-3; maybe TRBD2 (6 bases). CDR1 LNHNV and CDR2 YYDKDF come from the germline V gene (reference sequence). The V gene lost 5 bases and the J gene lost 4 bases, with 16 bases spanning the gap. CDR3 length: 15 amino acids. The CDR3 region has the DNA TGTGCCACCAGCGCTCGGGCCACGGGGGCAGATACGCAGTATCTT. It encodes CATSARATGADTQYL.

This clonotype was seen a handful of times. The chain recombines TRBV6-4 with TRBJ2-6, with D unclear. The CDR3 extends over 14 amino acids. Germline V gives CDR1 MRHNA, CDR2 SNTAGT. Trimming shortened V by 3 bases and J by 0 bases, and 3 bases separated the two germline ends. The CDR3: CASSDVSGANVLTF. In DNA, the CDR3 is TGTGCCAGCAGTGATGTCTCTGGGGCCAACGTCCTGACTTTC.

V gene TRBV7-9 combines with J gene TRBJ1-1; no clear D. This CDR3 comprises 14 residues. V shed 7 bases and J shed 6 bases, with 18 bases lying between them. Germline CDR1 is SEHNR and CDR2 is FQNEAQ (reference sequence). The CDR3 nucleotides read TGTGCCAGCATGAGTGGCAGTGGAGGTGCTGAAGCTTTCTTT. This codes for CASMSGSGGAEAFF.

The chain uses TRBV9 and TRBJ2-2; the D is unclear. V was trimmed by 0 bases and J by 6 bases, leaving 9 bases between them. CDR1 and CDR2 (germline): SGDLS, YYNGEE. CDR3 length equals 14 residues. The CDR3 nucleotides are TGTGCCAGCAGCGTAGAGCGAGTGGCCGGGGAGCTGTTTTTT. It translates to CASSVERVAGELFF.

This clonotype was detected once. The CDR3 bases are TGTGCCAGCAGTGACGGGGCGGCAGGGTTCCCCTACGAGCAGTACTTC. Its translation: CASSDGAAGFPYEQYF. The chain uses TRBV6-1 and TRBJ2-7; D could derive from TRBD1 or TRBD2 (5 bases each). The V end lost 3 bases, the J end lost 2 bases, and 17 bases lay between the germline ends. Germline V gives CDR1 MNHNS, CDR2 SASEGT. The CDR3 loop spans 16 amino acids.

The gene calls are TRBV7-9 and TRBJ2-1; D uncertain. The V end was cut by 5 bases, the J end by 3 bases, with 14 bases between. The CDR3 runs 15 residues. In germline, CDR1 is SEHNR, CDR2 FQNEAQ (reference sequence). The CDR3, as DNA: TGTGCCAGCAGCGCAGTCGAGGCGGTCTACAATGAGCAGTTCTTC. This gives the protein CASSAVEAVYNEQFF.

CDR3 DNA: TGTGCCAGCACCTTTGGCACAGGGTACCCATCTGGGGCCAACGTCCTGACTTTC. Translating gives CASTFGTGYPSGANVLTF. The gene calls are TRBV12-3 or TRBV12-4 and TRBJ2-6; tentative D call: TRBD1 (6 bases). Trimming stripped 7 bases from V and 1 base from J, with 20 bases between. This CDR3 is built from 18 residues.

This chain links TRBV30 with TRBJ2-7; perhaps TRBD1 as D (5 bases). Germline assignment: CDR1 GTSNPN and CDR2 SVGIG (reference sequence). The CDR3 extends over 14 amino acids. V lost 4 bases, J lost 3 bases, and 16 bases lay in between. CDR3 amino acids: CAWTTHPGHYEQYF. The CDR3 coding sequence is TGTGCCTGGACGACTCACCCCGGACACTACGAGCAGTACTTC.

There are a few counts of this clonotype. Here the CDR3 reads CASSYGLAGAYNEQFF. The CDR3 nucleotides are TGTGCCAGCAGTTACGGACTAGCGGGGGCCTACAATGAGCAGTTCTTC. This chain uses TRBV6-2 or TRBV6-3 with TRBJ2-1, with 13 bases aligning to TRBD2. Per the germline V gene, CDR1 is MNHEY and CDR2 is SVGEGT. The J segment lost 2 bases and the V segment lost 2 bases, leaving 0 bases of the junction unmatched. The length of the CDR3 is 16 residues.